Following are 12 T cell receptor beta chains from one sample sequenced in a study of regulatory T cells in long-lasting Graves disease. Relying on iRepertoire HTBI primers and Arm-PCR of CDR3 regions, the team built TCR beta libraries. TCRdb reprocessed the multiplex PCR reads with MiXCR, giving one entry per CDR3 protein. Among approximately 210,000 distinct CDR3 sequences listed, around 16% were seen once. Time point defined: newly diagnosed GD, antithyroid drugs for less than 3 months. The authors made the TCR library using RNA they extracted from PBMCs. The sequenced sample was peripheral blood mononuclear cells (PBMCs), obtained at new diagnosis, from a patient treated with antithyroid drugs. All receptors come from a female donor with Graves disease.

Many counts were recorded for this clonotype. The rearrangement links TRBV6-5 to TRBJ1-1; 12 bases map to TRBD1. CDR1 and CDR2 from the germline V gene are MNHEY and SVGAGI. CDR3 length: 15 residues. The J segment lost 4 bases and the V segment lost 1 base, leaving 1 base of the junction unmatched. CDR3 sequence: CASSYLGQGATEAFF. The CDR3 nucleotides are TGTGCCAGCAGTTACTTGGGACAGGGGGCCACTGAAGCTTTCTTT.

The rearrangement links TRBV6-9 to TRBJ2-1, with D possibly being TRBD2 (5 bases). This CDR3 is 16 amino acids long. CDR1 and CDR2 from the germline V gene are MNHGY and SVAAGI. The V gene lost 1 base and the J gene lost 1 base, with 11 bases spanning the gap. The CDR3 protein is CASSYWWELSYNEQFF. The CDR3 DNA is TGTGCCAGCAGTTATTGGTGGGAGTTGTCCTACAATGAGCAGTTCTTC.

At least ten counts were recorded for this clonotype. The gene calls are TRBV6-2 or TRBV6-3 and TRBJ2-7; TRBD2 aligns across 12 bases. V trimming: 8 bases; J trimming: 2 bases; junction bases outside the gene matches: 1. The CDR3 sequence is 13 residues long. Germline values: CDR1 MNHEY, CDR2 SVGEGT. The CDR3 is CASGLAGPYEQYF. The CDR3 DNA reads as TGTGCCAGCGGACTAGCGGGACCCTACGAGCAGTACTTC.

At least ten counts were recorded for this clonotype. The rearrangement uses TRBV6-1 and TRBJ2-5; 14 bases agree with TRBD2. The CDR3 contains 17 residues. J lost 5 bases, V lost 6 bases, and 11 bases had no gene match. Per germline, CDR1 MNHNS and CDR2 SASEGT. The CDR3 bases are TGTGCCAGCAGGGGTTCCCTTGGACTAGCGGGAGGTGAGACCCAGTACTTC. Translating it yields CASRGSLGLAGGETQYF.

The CDR3: CASSRTFYEQYF. CDR3 in DNA: TGTGCCAGCAGCCGGACATTCTACGAGCAGTACTTC. J is TRBJ2-7 and V is TRBV11-1; a possible D gene is TRBD1 (5 bases). V was clipped by 5 bases and J by 3 bases, with 8 bases between them. Germline CDR1 is SGHAT and CDR2 is FQDESV (reference sequence). The CDR3 runs to 12 residues. The variable domain in full, completed from reference TRBV11-1 and TRBJ2-7, reads EAEVAQSPRYKITEKSQAVAFWCDPISGHATLYWYRQILGQGPELLVQFQDESVVDDSQLPKDRFSAERLKGVDSTLKIQPAELGDSAMYLCASSRTFYEQYFGPGTRLTVT.

This clonotype was seen many times. The genes are TRBV20-1 and TRBJ1-1, with 11 bases aligning to TRBD1. This CDR3 contains 11 residues. Germline assignment: CDR1 DFQATT and CDR2 SNEGSKA (reference sequence). Trimming cost V 7 bases and J 5 bases; bases outside gene matches: 0. CDR3 protein: CSGDRGTEAFF. The CDR3 nucleotides read TGCAGTGGGGACAGGGGGACTGAAGCTTTCTTT.

This clonotype was found a few times. This chain links TRBV5-6 with TRBJ1-5, with TRBD1 matching 9 bases. The germline CDR1 and CDR2 sequences are SGHDT and YYEEEE. Trimming took 1 base from V and 7 from J; bases not matched to a gene: 9. There are 16 residues in the CDR3. The CDR3 is CASSLWHRGREQPQHF. The CDR3, as DNA: TGTGCCAGCAGCTTGTGGCACAGGGGGCGGGAACAGCCCCAGCATTTT.

The table lists this clonotype with a few counts. The chain recombines TRBV30 with TRBJ1-1; 7 bases map to TRBD1. Looked up from germline, CDR1 is GTSNPN and CDR2 is SVGIG (reference sequence). The CDR3 spans 14 residues. Trimming took 5 bases from V and 2 from J; bases not matched to a gene: 8. CDR3 sequence: CAWRTGQSNTEAFF. CDR3 bases: TGTGCCTGGCGAACGGGACAGTCTAACACTGAAGCTTTCTTT.

This clonotype was found many times. The genes are TRBV11-2 and TRBJ1-1; TRBD1 matches at 10 bases. V lost 5 bases to trimming and J lost 5 bases; unmatched junction nucleotides: 8. Germline V lookup: CDR1 SGHAT, CDR2 FQNNGV. The CDR3 covers 15 residues. The CDR3 sequence: CASSPLGQGDTEAFF. The CDR3 coding sequence is TGTGCCAGCAGCCCACTTGGACAGGGGGATACTGAAGCTTTCTTT.

As to this clonotype: A far more abundant clone sits one base away, making this likely a read error. The chain joins TRBV30 to TRBJ2-5; 8 nucleotides match TRBD1. The J call may not be correct, given that the DNA end is closer to TRBJ2-1. Germline CDR1 and CDR2: GTSNPN and SVGIG (reference sequence). CDR3 size: 14 residues. The CDR3 protein is CASEEDRAGNEQFF. The CDR3, as DNA: TGTGCCTCTGAGGAGGACAGGGCGGGGAATGAGCAGTTCTTC.

This clonotype was counted only a few times. This may be a read error, as it is one base from a much larger clone. V is TRBV11-2 and J is TRBJ2-1, with TRBD2 matching 9 bases. The germline V gene encodes CDR1 SGHAT and CDR2 FQNNGV. The CDR3 runs to 16 residues. The CDR3 loop is CASSPYSGGSYNEQLF. CDR3 DNA: TGTGCCAGCAGCCCCTATAGCGGGGGATCCTACAATGAGCAGCTCTTC. The whole variable domain, remainder taken from reference TRBV11-2 and TRBJ2-1, is EAGVAQSPRYKIIEKRQSVAFWCNPISGHATLYWYQQILGQGPKLLIQFQNNGVVDDSQLPKDRFSAERLKGVDSTLKIQPAKLEDSAVYLCASSPYSGGSYNEQLFGPGTRLTVL.

This clonotype has at least ten counts. This sequence joins TRBV19 and TRBJ1-2; TRBD1 is a possible D gene (6 bases). The CDR3 has 12 residues. The germline gives CDR1 LNHDA, CDR2 SQIVND (reference sequence). The V and J ends lost 7 bases and 5 bases respectively, with 11 bases between them. The CDR3 bases are TGTGCCAGTACCGTAGGGGGATATGGCTACACCTTC. Amino acid sequence: CASTVGGYGYTF.